Following are 9 T cell receptor beta chains from one sample sequenced in a study of blood T cell repertoires in COVID-19. The method was immunoSEQ multiplex PCR; TCRdb's version includes in-frame clones alone and lacks a portion of them. Of over 450,000 clones in the sample, roughly nine tenths are singletons; the top ten hold about 1%. Specimen: peripheral blood. These receptors were obtained from a man between 18 and 29 years old with COVID-19, enrolled during active disease.

This chain joins TRBV6-5 and TRBJ1-6; D call uncertain. V was clipped by 5 bases and J by 9 bases, with 14 bases between them. In germline, CDR1 is MNHEY, CDR2 SVGAGI. This CDR3 contains 14 residues. CDR3 sequence reads: CASSLQRLGSPLHF. The CDR3 nucleotides read TGTGCCAGCAGTCTTCAGCGTCTTGGTTCACCCCTCCACTTT.

The V and J genes are TRBV5-1 and TRBJ1-1; D call uncertain. Germline V lookup: CDR1 SGHRS, CDR2 YFSETQ. The CDR3 covers 17 residues. Trimming took 2 bases from V and 4 from J, leaving 21 bases between them. As DNA, the CDR3 is TGCGCCAGCAGCTTTGGGGTTGGGCGGGGAAGTAGCACTGAAGCTTTCTTT. Encoded protein: CASSFGVGRGSSTEAFF.

This clone was seen more than once but under ten times. The V gene is TRBV2, the J gene TRBJ1-1, with a tentative D call TRBD1 (6 bases). CDR1 is SNHLY, CDR2 FYNNEI, per germline. Trimming took 2 bases from V and 4 from J, leaving 8 bases between them. The CDR3 covers 13 residues. This CDR3 is CASSEWGPTEAFF. CDR3 nucleotides: TGTGCCAGCAGTGAATGGGGGCCCACTGAAGCTTTCTTT.

J is TRBJ2-2 and V is TRBV9; tentatively, D is TRBD1 (6 bases). The V gene's germline CDR1 is SGDLS and CDR2 YYNGEE. CDR3 length: 15 amino acids. Trimming removed 3 bases from V and 4 bases from J, with 13 bases in between. Here the CDR3 DNA reads TGTGCCAGCAGCGCTACAGGGTCTCTCACCGGGGAGCTGTTTTTT. It codes for CASSATGSLTGELFF.

The CDR3 protein is CASSPTGDYGYTF. As DNA, the CDR3 is TGTGCCAGCAGTCCGACAGGGGACTATGGCTACACCTTC. The chain carries TRBV6-1 and TRBJ1-2; 8 bases agree with TRBD1. The CDR3 spans 13 residues. Germline assignment: CDR1 MNHNS and CDR2 SASEGT. Trimming at V came to 5 bases and at J to 3 bases, leaving 2 bases not matched to a gene.

V gene TRBV4-1 combines with J gene TRBJ1-2; D perhaps matches TRBD1 (6 bases). CDR1 is MGHRA and CDR2 is YSYEKL in the germline V gene. V gave up 0 bases and J gave up 0 bases, with 20 bases separating them. This CDR3 contains 19 residues. The DNA for the CDR3 is TGCGCCAGCAGCCAAGATATCCCCCCCCACAGGGTAGCTAACTATGGCTACACCTTC. This encodes CASSQDIPPHRVANYGYTF.

The V and J genes are TRBV2 and TRBJ2-3; 15 bases agree with TRBD2. CDR1 is SNHLY, CDR2 FYNNEI, per germline. The CDR3 contains 15 residues. Trimming cost V 7 bases and J 7 bases; bases outside gene matches: 6. The CDR3 is CASMGLAGGAHTQYF. Written as DNA, the CDR3 is TGTGCCAGCATGGGACTAGCGGGAGGAGCTCATACGCAGTATTTT.

This clone was counted a single time. The rearrangement joins TRBV11-3 to TRBJ1-1; the match to TRBD1 covers 8 bases. The germline V gene has CDR1 SGHNT and CDR2 YENEEA. The J segment lost 5 bases and the V segment lost 1 base, leaving 9 bases of the junction unmatched. This CDR3 contains 16 residues. The CDR3 loop is CASSLGWTGMLTEAFF. CDR3 nucleotide sequence: TGTGCCAGCAGCTTAGGGTGGACAGGGATGTTGACTGAAGCTTTCTTT.

The chain employs TRBV24-1 and TRBJ2-1; 8 bases fit TRBD2. V dropped 0 bases and J dropped 7; count of bases not matched to a gene: 4. The CDR3 is 15 residues long. Germline CDR1 reads KGHDR; CDR2 reads SFDVKD. The DNA of the CDR3 is TGTGCCACCAGTGATTTGAGCGGGAGAACAAATGAGCAGTTCTTC. Translating it yields CATSDLSGRTNEQFF.